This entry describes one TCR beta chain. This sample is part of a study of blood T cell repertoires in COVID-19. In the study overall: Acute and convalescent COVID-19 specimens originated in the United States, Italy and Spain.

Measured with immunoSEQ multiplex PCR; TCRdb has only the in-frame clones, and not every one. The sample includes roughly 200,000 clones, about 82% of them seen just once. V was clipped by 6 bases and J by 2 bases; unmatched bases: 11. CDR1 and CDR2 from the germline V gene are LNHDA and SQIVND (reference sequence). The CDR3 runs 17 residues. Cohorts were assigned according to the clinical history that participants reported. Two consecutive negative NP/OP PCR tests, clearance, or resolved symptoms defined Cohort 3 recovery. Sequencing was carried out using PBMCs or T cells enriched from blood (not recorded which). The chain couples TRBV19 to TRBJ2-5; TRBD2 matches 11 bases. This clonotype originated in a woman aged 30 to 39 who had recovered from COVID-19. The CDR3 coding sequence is TGTGCCAGTAGATCCGGACTAGCGGGCAGACCTCAAGAGACCCAGTACTTC. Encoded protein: CASRSGLAGRPQETQYF.